This is a list of T cell receptor beta chains from one sample in a study of T cell therapy after organ transplantation. These receptors' targets are unknown. Repertoires were generated with immunoSEQ multiplex PCR, while TCRdb's copy carries only in-frame clones and drops some. The repertoire has approximately 120 clones, over 40% of them found once; the top ten carry about 80%. The sample taken for sequencing was cultured CD8+ T cells. Receptors originate from a human patient who had received a solid organ transplant and had CMV disease. The graft donor may be the source of some T cells. The CDR3 runs from the conserved cysteine through the conserved F or W. A D gene is named only where the DNA matches it firmly. Expanded clones are given a class, and other clones once, few, many or no size at all.

size | J | V | D | CDR3 | DNA
large | TRBJ2-1 | TRBV19 | TRBD1 | CASETTGGYNEQFF | TGTGCCAGTGAGACAACAGGGGGCTACAATGAGCAGTTCTTC
- | TRBJ1-5 | TRBV13 | TRBD1 | CASSSSTDRGLGQPQHF | TGTGCCAGCAGCTCCTCCACGGACAGGGGGCTGGGGCAGCCCCAGCATTTT
- | TRBJ2-6 | TRBV5-4 | TRBD1 | CASSLWDRTSGANVLTF | TGTGCCAGCAGCTTGTGGGACAGGACCTCTGGGGCCAACGTCCTGACTTTC
- | TRBJ2-5 | TRBV5-5 | - | CASSPWGGDETQYF | TGTGCCAGCAGCCCGTGGGGCGGGGATGAGACCCAGTACTTC